Below are 30 T cell receptor beta chains sequenced from a single sample in a study of OX40 agonist ivuxolimab in advanced cancers. Libraries were built with the immunoSEQ multiplex PCR assay. TCRdb holds this immuneACCESS table with in-frame rearrangements only. Some clones are missing; in checked studies, unresolved V genes explain under half, and the rest has no known cause. In this sample the table shows tens of thousands of clones, about 83% of which occur a single time. The ten most abundant clones make up roughly 25% of the sample. This sample comprised CD4+ or CD8+ T cells sorted from blood, obtained in a trial of the OX40 agonist ivuxolimab. Receptors were obtained from an adult with an advanced solid tumor such as melanoma, head and neck, liver or kidney cancer.

The chain employs TRBV28 and TRBJ2-7; perhaps D is TRBD1 or TRBD2 (5 bases each). CDR3 length equals 14 residues. V was cut by 2 bases and J by 5 bases, with 13 bases left in between. Per germline, CDR1 MDHEN and CDR2 SYDVKM. DNA for the CDR3: TGTGCCAGCAGTTTACCGGGACCCGGTCACGAGCAGTACTTC. Residues: CASSLPGPGHEQYF.

This chain links TRBV27 with TRBJ2-1, with 11 bases that match TRBD2. V shed 6 bases, J shed 12 bases, and the junction held 7 bases outside the gene matches. CDR3 length: 13 amino acids. The germline V gene has CDR1 MNHEY and CDR2 SMNVEV (reference sequence). The CDR3 spells CASSLTSGRPQFF. The CDR3 region has the DNA TGTGCCAGCAGCCTCACTAGCGGGAGACCGCAGTTCTTC.

V usage is TRBV29-1 and J usage is TRBJ2-7; D is possibly TRBD1 or TRBD2 (5 bases each). The CDR3 is made up of 13 amino acids. Per germline, CDR1 SQVTM and CDR2 ANQGSEA. With 2 bases removed from V and 5 bases from J, the gap between germline ends came to 13 bases. The CDR3 sequence is CSVERGARNEQYF. Written as DNA, the CDR3 is TGCAGCGTTGAAAGAGGGGCGAGGAACGAGCAGTACTTC.

V is TRBV5-6 and J is TRBJ2-1; D is perhaps TRBD2 (5 bases). Deletions cut 5 bases from V and 8 bases from J, with 14 bases between. Germline V gene data show CDR1 as SGHDT and CDR2 as YYEEEE. The CDR3 totals 13 residues. CDR3 loop: CASSSELGHEQFF. CDR3 bases: TGTGCCAGCAGTTCCGAACTAGGCCATGAGCAGTTCTTC.

This clone is large in the sample. The chain joins TRBV5-6 to TRBJ2-1, with 9 nucleotides matching TRBD1. This CDR3 has 19 residues. J lost 4 bases, V lost 0 bases, and 14 bases had no gene match. Germline CDR1 is SGHDT and CDR2 is YYEEEE. CDR3 loop: CASSLEGRSDRGGYNEQFF. The CDR3 DNA reads as TGTGCCAGCAGCTTGGAGGGGAGGTCGGACAGGGGTGGGTACAATGAGCAGTTCTTC. Filled out from reference TRBV5-6 and TRBJ2-1, the complete variable domain reads DAGVTQSPTHLIKTRGQQVTLRCSPKSGHDTVSWYQQALGQGPQFIFQYYEEEERQRGNFPDRFSGHQFPNYSSELNVNALLLGDSALYLCASSLEGRSDRGGYNEQFFGPGTRLTVL.

The V gene is TRBV7-6, the J gene TRBJ1-6; TRBD1 matches 11 bases. V was pared by 6 bases and J by 10 bases, with 5 bases of the junction left unmatched. CDR3 length: 14 residues. Germline V CDR1 and CDR2: SGHVS, FNYEAQ. The CDR3 sequence is CASSSDRGHSPLHF. CDR3 DNA sequence: TGTGCCAGCAGTTCGGACAGGGGGCACTCACCCCTCCACTTT.

This clone was recorded once. The gene calls are TRBV28 and TRBJ2-7; either TRBD1 or TRBD2 may supply D (5 bases each). Trimming removed 6 bases from V and 1 base from J, with 16 bases in between. Germline V lookup: CDR1 MDHEN, CDR2 SYDVKM. The CDR3 length is 15 residues. CDR3 nucleotides: TGTGCCAGCAGCCCCTCAAGTGGGGGTTCCTACGAGCAGTACTTC. Amino acid sequence: CASSPSSGGSYEQYF.

This chain connects TRBV10-1 to TRBJ2-1, with 15 bases matching TRBD2. V shed 8 bases and J 8 bases; nucleotides not matched to a gene: 4. The CDR3 covers 14 residues. In germline, CDR1 is WNHNN, CDR2 SYGVQD (reference sequence). The CDR3 loop reads CASSGTSGRHEQFF. The CDR3 DNA follows: TGCGCCAGCTCTGGGACTAGCGGGAGGCATGAGCAGTTCTTC.

In nucleotides, the CDR3 is TGCGCCAGCAGCCTAAGGACTGAGTACTACGAGCAGTACTTC. This sequence encodes CASSLRTEYYEQYF. The chain combines TRBV4-1 with TRBJ2-7, with D perhaps TRBD2 (5 bases). The CDR3 extends over 14 amino acids. Between the trimmed V and J ends, which lost 4 bases and 3 bases, there was a span of 13 bases. CDR1 MGHRA and CDR2 YSYEKL come from the germline V gene.

The chain couples TRBV28 to TRBJ2-5; the D gene could be TRBD1 or TRBD2 (5 bases each). V lost 4 bases to trimming and J lost 0 bases, with 9 bases between them. The CDR3 loop spans 14 amino acids. Germline V lookup: CDR1 MDHEN, CDR2 SYDVKM. Here the CDR3 DNA reads TGTGCCAGCAGTTCCGGGGCAGACCAAGAGACCCAGTACTTC. Its protein is CASSSGADQETQYF.

The chain joins TRBV4-1 to TRBJ2-5; TRBD2 agrees at 14 bases. The V segment lost 0 bases and the J segment 11 bases; nucleotides outside the gene matches: 5. This CDR3 comprises 15 residues. CDR1 is MGHRA, CDR2 YSYEKL, per germline. The CDR3 nucleotides are TGCGCCAGCAGCCAAGAAGGACTAGCGGGGGGAGAGCAGTACTTC. As protein: CASSQEGLAGGEQYF.

The chain recombines TRBV13 with TRBJ1-4; the D gene is possibly TRBD1 (5 bases). This CDR3 has 17 amino acids. The V and J ends lost 4 bases and 5 bases respectively, with 20 bases between them. Germline loops: CDR1 PRHDT, CDR2 FYEKMQ (reference sequence). CDR3 in amino acids: CASSSVGQGGDNEKLFF. DNA of the CDR3: TGTGCCAGCAGCTCCGTCGGCCAGGGAGGGGACAATGAAAAACTGTTTTTT.

The chain employs TRBV6-6 and TRBJ2-3; a possible D gene is TRBD1 (6 bases). The CDR3 contains 14 residues. With 9 bases removed from V and 4 bases from J, the gap between germline ends came to 17 bases. CDR1 and CDR2 from the germline V gene are MNHNY and SVGAGI (reference sequence). CDR3 nucleotides: TGTGCCAGTAGGGGGACCAGAGGCCCAGATACGCAGTATTTT. It yields the protein CASRGTRGPDTQYF.

The chain joins TRBV5-1 to TRBJ1-1, with 9 bases that match TRBD1. The CDR3 has 15 residues. Unmatched junction bases numbered 9, after V lost 4 bases and J lost 5 bases. Germline lookup yields CDR1 SGHRS and CDR2 YFSETQ. CDR3 DNA: TGCGCCAGCAGCGGAAAGGAACAGGGGGCTACTGAAGCTTTCTTT. Its protein product is CASSGKEQGATEAFF. Using reference TRBV5-1 and TRBJ1-1 for the parts outside the CDR3, the full variable domain is KAGVTQTPRYLIKTRGQQVTLSCSPISGHRSVSWYQQTPGQGLQFLFEYFSETQRNKGNFPGRFSGRQFSNSRSEMNVSTLELGDSALYLCASSGKEQGATEAFFGQGTRLTVV.

V usage is TRBV9 and J usage is TRBJ2-5; 11 bases line up with TRBD1. V lost 0 bases, J lost 3 bases, and 4 bases stayed unmatched. CDR3 length: 16 residues. Germline CDR1 and CDR2: SGDLS and YYNGEE. The CDR3 region has the DNA TGTGCCAGCAGCGTAGAGTGGACAGGGGGCGAAGAGACCCAGTACTTC. Translation gives CASSVEWTGGEETQYF.

The chain joins TRBV2 to TRBJ2-5; unclear D gene. Per the germline V gene, CDR1 is SNHLY and CDR2 is FYNNEI. CDR3 length: 13 amino acids. V lost 6 bases and J lost 7, with 15 bases in between. The CDR3 coding sequence is TGTGCCAGCAGCCTCACCTCTGACCGGACCCAGTACTTC. Translation gives CASSLTSDRTQYF. Looking up the rest from reference TRBV2 and TRBJ2-5 gives the full variable domain: EPEVTQTPSHQVTQMGQEVILRCVPISNHLYFYWYRQILGQKVEFLVSFYNNEISEKSEIFDDQFSVERPDGSNFTLKIRSTKLEDSAMYFCASSLTSDRTQYFGPGTRLLVL.

The chain joins TRBV9 to TRBJ2-7, with D uncertain. The germline V gene encodes CDR1 SGDLS and CDR2 YYNGEE. There are 15 residues in the CDR3. The ends were cut back, 0 bases at V and 6 bases at J, with 16 bases in the middle. The CDR3 DNA reads TGTGCCAGCAGCGTAGGGACCAGCTCGGGCGGCGAGCAGTACTTC. Translation gives CASSVGTSSGGEQYF.

In its sample, this clone was seen once. The chain is built from TRBV19 and TRBJ1-3, with TRBD1 matching 8 bases. The CDR3 length is 16 residues. Germline V gives CDR1 LNHDA, CDR2 SQIVND (reference sequence). V lost 8 bases to trimming and J lost 2 bases; unmatched junction nucleotides: 11. CDR3 amino acids: CASWEDRGSTGNTIYF. The CDR3 DNA reads TGTGCCAGTTGGGAAGACAGGGGTTCAACTGGAAACACCATATATTTT.

The chain uses TRBV9 and TRBJ2-7; 9 bases match TRBD1. The CDR3 extends over 13 amino acids. Unmatched junction bases numbered 4, after V lost 4 bases and J lost 5 bases. Germline CDR1 and CDR2: SGDLS and YYNGEE. CDR3: CASSIGTGNEQYF. The CDR3 nucleotides read TGTGCCAGCAGCATCGGGACAGGGAACGAGCAGTACTTC.

CDR3 loop: CASYGLPGMSQYF. The CDR3 DNA sequence: TGTGCCAGTTATGGACTACCGGGAATGTCGCAGTATTTT. J is TRBJ2-3 and V is TRBV19; tentatively, D is TRBD2 (6 bases). There are 13 residues in the CDR3. From germline, CDR1 is LNHDA and CDR2 SQIVND (reference sequence). V dropped 8 bases and J dropped 10 bases, with 19 bases sitting between them. Full variable domain (missing parts from reference TRBV19 and TRBJ2-3): DGGITQSPKYLFRKEGQNVTLSCEQNLNHDAMYWYRQDPGQGLRLIYYSQIVNDFQKGDIAEGYSVSREKKESFPLTVTSAQKNPTAFYLCASYGLPGMSQYFGPGTRLTVL.

V gene TRBV27 combines with J gene TRBJ2-7; weak D call: TRBD2 (6 bases). This CDR3 comprises 14 residues. CDR1 is MNHEY, CDR2 SMNVEV, per germline (reference sequence). Trimming took off 5 bases at V and 3 bases at J, with 14 bases between the two ends. The CDR3 sequence: CASSRTGTYYEQYF. In DNA form, the CDR3 reads TGTGCCAGCAGTAGAACCGGGACTTACTACGAGCAGTACTTC.

This chain connects TRBV7-3 to TRBJ2-7; D gene ambiguous. The germline CDR1 and CDR2 sequences are SGHTA and FQGTGA. The length of the CDR3 is 13 residues. Trimming cost V 0 bases and J 1 base, with 4 bases left between them. The DNA of the CDR3 is TGTGCCAGCAGCTTAACGAAGTCCTACGAGCAGTACTTC. It yields the protein CASSLTKSYEQYF.

The V call is TRBV7-8, the J call TRBJ1-5; D might be TRBD1 (5 bases). The germline CDR1 and CDR2 sequences are SGHVS and FQNEAQ. There are 13 residues in the CDR3. Trimming removed 5 bases at V and 7 bases at J, with 12 bases between. This CDR3 reads CASSLHEGQPQHF. The CDR3 nucleotides are TGTGCCAGCAGCCTGCACGAGGGGCAGCCCCAGCATTTT.

This clone has at least ten counts. V is TRBV29-1 and J is TRBJ1-4; unclear D gene. CDR1 is SQVTM, CDR2 ANQGSEA, per germline. The CDR3 is 14 amino acids. V lost 4 bases and J lost 5, with 14 bases in between. The CDR3 coding sequence is TGCAGCGTTGTGGCGGGCAACAGCAATGAAAAACTGTTTTTT. This gives the protein CSVVAGNSNEKLFF.

The J gene is TRBJ2-7, the V gene TRBV6-5, with D possibly matching TRBD2 (6 bases). Germline values: CDR1 MNHEY, CDR2 SVGAGI. Between the trimmed V and J ends, which lost 3 bases and 6 bases, there was a span of 12 bases. The CDR3 is 13 residues long. CDR3 DNA: TGTGCCAGCAGTTATAGCGGAGCCAGCGAGCAGTACTTC. This encodes CASSYSGASEQYF.

J is TRBJ1-2 and V is TRBV6-1; 10 nucleotides match TRBD1. CDR1 MNHNS and CDR2 SASEGT come from the germline V gene. V lost 2 bases to trimming and J lost 2 bases; unmatched junction nucleotides: 2. The CDR3 sequence is 15 residues long. CDR3 loop: CASSELDRGNYGYTF. Here the CDR3 DNA reads TGTGCCAGCAGTGAATTGGACAGGGGGAACTATGGCTACACCTTC.

The chain couples TRBV7-8 to TRBJ2-3; TRBD2 aligns across 13 bases. CDR3 length: 16 residues. Germline values: CDR1 SGHVS, CDR2 FQNEAQ. V was clipped by 2 bases and J by 5 bases; unmatched bases: 4. Here the CDR3 reads CASSLRLAGGLDTQYF. The CDR3 coding sequence is TGTGCCAGCAGCTTAAGACTAGCGGGAGGATTAGATACGCAGTATTTT. Full variable domain (rest looked up from reference TRBV7-8 and TRBJ2-3): GAGVSQSPRYKVAKRGQDVALRCDPISGHVSLFWYQQALGQGPEFLTYFQNEAQLDKSGLPSDRFFAERPEGSVSTLKIQRTQQEDSAVYLCASSLRLAGGLDTQYFGPGTRLTVL.

The J gene is TRBJ2-1, the V gene TRBV6-5; D is uncertain. Trimming took 10 bases from V and 6 from J, leaving 13 bases between them. Germline CDR1 reads MNHEY; CDR2 reads SVGAGI. The CDR3 sequence is 12 residues long. CDR3 DNA: TGTGCCACCTCGGGCCTAAGCAATGAGCAGTTCTTC. Amino acid sequence: CATSGLSNEQFF.

This clone was seen more than once but under ten times. The chain couples TRBV7-3 to TRBJ2-7; D call uncertain. Germline CDR1 reads SGHTA; CDR2 reads FQGTGA. Trimming left V 4 bases short and J 6 bases short, with 19 bases between. The length of the CDR3 is 15 residues. The CDR3 DNA reads TGTGCCAGCAGCTACCCCGTCTACACGTGGTCCGAGCAGTACTTC. Translating gives CASSYPVYTWSEQYF.

J is TRBJ2-5 and V is TRBV10-1; 9 nucleotides line up with TRBD2. V trimming: 5 bases; J trimming: 5 bases; junction bases outside the gene matches: 9. The CDR3 contains 15 residues. Looked up from germline, CDR1 is WNHNN and CDR2 is SYGVQD (reference sequence). CDR3 coding DNA: TGCGCCAGCAGTCCTCCAAGCGGGAGGATCGAGACCCAGTACTTC. The encoded protein is CASSPPSGRIETQYF.